This T cell receptor (beta chain) was captured in a study of T cell responses to AZD1222 COVID-19 vaccine. Whole-study context: Pooled samples include second doses given at about 4 or 12 weeks.

Sequencing used immunoSEQ multiplex PCR; TCRdb keeps in-frame clones, though not all of them. The data hold about 180,000 clones, with 75% to 90% observed a single time. The CDR3 is 12 amino acids. Trimming shortened V by 0 bases and J by 3 bases, and 3 bases separated the two germline ends. Germline V lookup: CDR1 PRHDT, CDR2 FYEKMQ (reference sequence). V usage is TRBV13 and J usage is TRBJ2-7; D is undetermined. This specimen was peripheral blood, taken on day 0 of AZD1222 vaccination. This receptor was obtained from an adult in good health. The CDR3 is CASSLGNYEQYV. As DNA, the CDR3 is TGTGCCAGCAGCTTAGGGAACTACGAGCAGTACGTC.